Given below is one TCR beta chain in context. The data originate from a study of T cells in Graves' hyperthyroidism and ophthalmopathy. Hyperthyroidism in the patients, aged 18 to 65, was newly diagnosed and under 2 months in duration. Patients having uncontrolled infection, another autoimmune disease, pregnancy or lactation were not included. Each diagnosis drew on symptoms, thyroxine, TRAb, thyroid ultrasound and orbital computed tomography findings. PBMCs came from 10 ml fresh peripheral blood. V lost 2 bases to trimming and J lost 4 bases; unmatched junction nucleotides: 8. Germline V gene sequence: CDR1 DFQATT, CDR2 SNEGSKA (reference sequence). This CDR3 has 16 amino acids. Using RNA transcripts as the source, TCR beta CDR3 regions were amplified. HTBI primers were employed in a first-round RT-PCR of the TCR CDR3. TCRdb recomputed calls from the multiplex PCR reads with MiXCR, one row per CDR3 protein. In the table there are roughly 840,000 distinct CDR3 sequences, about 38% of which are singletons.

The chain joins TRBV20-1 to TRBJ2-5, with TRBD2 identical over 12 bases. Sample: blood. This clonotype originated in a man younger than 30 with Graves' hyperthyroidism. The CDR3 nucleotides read TGCAGTGCTAGAAGTCTAGCGGGGGGGCGGATAGAGACCCAGTACTTC. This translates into CSARSLAGGRIETQYF.